This T cell receptor (beta chain) comes out of a study of PD-L1 blockade in urothelial cancer. Time point defined: pretreatment peripheral blood. Each PCR reaction had synthetic TCR analog templates spiked into it. Using immunoSEQ multiplex PCR, the repertoire was profiled, and TCRdb retains in-frame clones only, with some absent. The table records approximately 100,000 clones, 70% to 90% of them present only once. The sequence derives from a woman at least 80 years old with urothelial cancer. The sample was PBMCs, taken around atezolizumab (anti-PD-L1) treatment.

CDR3 amino acids: CASSQAFSGNTIYF. The CDR3 bases are TGTGCCAGCAGTCAGGCCTTCTCTGGAAACACCATATATTTT. This chain connects TRBV28 to TRBJ1-3; D call uncertain. Germline CDR1 reads MDHEN; CDR2 reads SYDVKM. V lost 5 bases and J 0 bases, leaving 8 bases between the germline ends. CDR3 size: 14 residues.